This is a list of T cell receptor beta chains from one sample in a study of blood T cell repertoires in COVID-19. The method was immunoSEQ multiplex PCR; TCRdb's version includes in-frame clones alone and lacks a portion of them. The table records about 230,000 clones, around nine tenths of them present only once. Source material: peripheral blood. The source is a woman in her sixties with acute or convalescent COVID-19. The CDR3 runs from the conserved cysteine through the conserved F or W. D genes are given only for firm matches. Clone sizes are given selectively: once, few, many, or a class where the clone is expanded.

J gene,clone size,D gene,V gene,CDR3 DNA,CDR3 protein
TRBJ1-5,-,-,TRBV28,TGTGCCAGCAGTTTATATGTAACAGGGCGCAATCAGCCCCAGCATTTT,CASSLYVTGRNQPQHF
TRBJ1-4,-,TRBD1,TRBV5-8,TGTGCCAGCAGCGCAGGGGGCCGGAGGGAAAAACTGTTTTTT,CASSAGGRREKLFF
TRBJ2-7,-,-,TRBV2,TGTGCCAGCAAAAGACTAGATAGATCCTACGAGCAGTACTTC,CASKRLDRSYEQYF
TRBJ2-1,-,-,TRBV24-1,TGTGCCACCAGTGAGGCCAACAATGAGCAGTTCTTC,CATSEANNEQFF
TRBJ2-6,-,-,TRBV11-2,TGTGCCAGCAGCTTCGGGAGCTCTGGGGCCAACGTCCTGACTTTC,CASSFGSSGANVLTF
TRBJ2-2,-,-,TRBV11-2,TGTGCCAGCAGCCGTCAGGGGCTGAACACCGGGGAGCTGTTTTTT,CASSRQGLNTGELFF
TRBJ2-5,-,TRBD2,TRBV11-2,TGTGCCAGCAGCTTAGTACTAGCGGGGGGCCAAGAGACCCAGTACTTC,CASSLVLAGGQETQYF
TRBJ2-6,-,-,TRBV2,TGTGCCAGTTGGAGGGGTGCAGGGGCCAACGTCCTGACTTTC,CASWRGAGANVLTF
TRBJ2-7,-,-,TRBV18,TGTGCCAGCTCACCCCCGGGGGGCGGGACGGCATCCTACGAGCAGTACTTC,CASSPPGGGTASYEQYF
TRBJ2-2,-,TRBD1,TRBV11-2,TGTGCCAGCAGCCTCACAGGGGGCTTCTGGACCGGGGAGCTGTTTTTT,CASSLTGGFWTGELFF
TRBJ2-3,-,TRBD2,TRBV4-3,TGCGCCAGCAGCCAAGAGGGACTAGCGGACAGCACAGATACGCAGTATTTT,CASSQEGLADSTDTQYF
TRBJ1-5,-,-,TRBV27,TGTGCCAGCAGTTTAACGGTACTGGGGTTAGGGGGTCAGCCCCAGCATTTT,CASSLTVLGLGGQPQHF
TRBJ2-7,once,TRBD1,TRBV4-2,TGTGCCAGCAGCCAAGATCCACCGGGACAGGGGGCCAACGAGCAGTACTTC,CASSQDPPGQGANEQYF
TRBJ1-5,-,-,TRBV19,TGTGCCAGTAGTTGGGACACCCGGGGGGATCAGCCCCAGCATTTT,CASSWDTRGDQPQHF
TRBJ2-7,-,TRBD1,TRBV6-5,TGTGCCAGCAGGGCCGGGACAGGGACATACTACGAGCAGTACTTC,CASRAGTGTYYEQYF
TRBJ2-3,-,TRBD2,TRBV10-1,TGCGCCAGCAGGGCGACTAGCGGGGCGGGGGATACGCAGTATTTT,CASRATSGAGDTQYF
TRBJ2-1,-,TRBD2,TRBV10-3,TGTGCCATCAGTGAAGTGGCGGGAGGGCCTGACTATGAGCAGTTCTTC,CAISEVAGGPDYEQFF
TRBJ1-2,once,-,TRBV30,TGTGCCTGGAGTTTAAGTAGTTCTGCCGGCTACACCTTC,CAWSLSSSAGYTF
TRBJ1-6,-,TRBD1,TRBV3-1/TRBV3-2,TGTGCCAGCAGAAGGACAGGGAGAAATTCACCCCTCCACTTT,CASRRTGRNSPLHF
TRBJ2-1,-,TRBD1,TRBV7-8,TGTGCCAGCAGCCCCGGCAGGGGGCGGCCTGAGCAGTTCTTC,CASSPGRGRPEQFF
TRBJ2-7,-,TRBD1,TRBV5-4,TGTGCCAGCAGCTTGGACAGGGGCCAGTCCTACGAGCAGTACTTC,CASSLDRGQSYEQYF
TRBJ1-1,-,-,TRBV19,TGTGCCACCAAGGACAGTGTGAACACTGAAGCTTTCTTT,CATKDSVNTEAFF
TRBJ2-1,-,-,TRBV11-3,TGTGCCAGCAGCTTGAGAGCGGGCTTCGAGCAGTTCTTC,CASSLRAGFEQFF
TRBJ1-2,-,TRBD1,TRBV3-1/TRBV3-2,TGTGCCAGCAGCCAAGAGGACAGGGGCTATGGCTACACCTTC,CASSQEDRGYGYTF
TRBJ1-2,-,-,TRBV6-5,TGTGCCAGCAGCGAGTCAGGGGTTAACTATGGCTACACCTTC,CASSESGVNYGYTF
TRBJ2-7,once,-,TRBV19,TGTGCCAGTAGCTTTAGATGGGGGGAGCCGCCTTTCTACGAGCAGTACTTC,CASSFRWGEPPFYEQYF
TRBJ2-5,-,-,TRBV6-5,TGTGCCAGCAGTATATGGGCGGGAGAGACCCAGTACTTC,CASSIWAGETQYF
TRBJ1-5,-,-,TRBV5-4,TGTGCCAGCAGCAAAAACAGGGACCAGCCCCAGCATTTT,CASSKNRDQPQHF
TRBJ2-3,-,-,TRBV3-1/TRBV3-2,TGTGCCAGCAGCCCGCGCGCTCCGGGACAAGCCACAGATACGCAGTATTTT,CASSPRAPGQATDTQYF
TRBJ2-7,-,-,TRBV30,TGTGCCTGGAGAGGAGGGAGGGGGGGAAGCTCCTACGAGCAGTACTTC,CAWRGGRGGSSYEQYF
TRBJ1-1,-,TRBD1,TRBV6-5,TGTGCCAGCAGTACCGGGACAGGGGTCCCCACTGAAGCTTTCTTT,CASSTGTGVPTEAFF
TRBJ1-1,-,TRBD1,TRBV11-2,TGTGCCAGCAGCAAGACAGGGGCCACTGAAGCTTTCTTT,CASSKTGATEAFF
TRBJ2-1,once,-,TRBV9,TGTGCCAGCAGCCCCACCGGCCGAGGCCATTTCTTC,CASSPTGRGHFF
TRBJ1-5,-,-,TRBV21-1,TGTGCCAGCAGCAAGGTTCGGAGCAATCAGCCCCAGCATTTT,CASSKVRSNQPQHF
TRBJ1-3,-,-,TRBV6-6,TGTGCCAGCAGTTACTCGCGAGGGACTGGAAACACCATATATTTT,CASSYSRGTGNTIYF
TRBJ1-2,-,TRBD1,TRBV5-1,TGCGCCAGCAGCTTGGGCTCAGGGGGCAGCTATGGCTACACCTTC,CASSLGSGGSYGYTF
TRBJ1-5,-,TRBD1,TRBV7-8,TGTGCCAGCAGCGCCCTGGGGTGGACAGGGCGGCAGCCCCAGCATTTT,CASSALGWTGRQPQHF
TRBJ1-3,-,TRBD1,TRBV13,TGTGCCAGCAGCTTGTACAGGGGCCGCTTTTCGAGCTCTGGAAACACCATATATTTT,CASSLYRGRFSSSGNTIYF
TRBJ1-2,-,-,TRBV4-3,TGCGCCAGCAGCCAAGATGAGAGAAACTATGGCTACACCTTC,CASSQDERNYGYTF
TRBJ2-1,-,-,TRBV19,TGTGCCAGTAGTACAACAGAAACCTACAATGAGCAGTTCTTC,CASSTTETYNEQFF
TRBJ2-5,-,-,TRBV6-5,TGTGCCAACCTGGACTATTCTGGGGAGACCCAGTACTTC,CANLDYSGETQYF
TRBJ1-3,-,-,TRBV5-5,TGTGCCAGCAGCTTGGACAGGGTTAACACCATATATTTT,CASSLDRVNTIYF
TRBJ2-7,-,TRBD2,TRBV4-3,TGCGCCAGCAGCCAAGCCCATAGCGGGAGGACCTACGAGCAGTACTTC,CASSQAHSGRTYEQYF
TRBJ2-3,-,-,TRBV6-1,TGTGCCAGCAGTGAAGAGATGACTCGTACAGATACGCAGTATTTT,CASSEEMTRTDTQYF
TRBJ2-2,-,-,TRBV6-2/TRBV6-3,TGTGCCAGCAGTTATCGGGTGGAGGGTCGAGACGGGGAGCTGTTTTTT,CASSYRVEGRDGELFF
TRBJ1-4,-,TRBD1,TRBV5-1,TGCGCCAGCAGCTTGATCCCAGGGGGCAATGAAAAACTGTTTTTT,CASSLIPGGNEKLFF